This passage covers 12 T cell receptor beta chains from one sample sequenced in a study of OX40 agonist ivuxolimab in advanced cancers. The protocol used for the library was the immunoSEQ multiplex PCR assay. This immuneACCESS table, as held by TCRdb, lists in-frame sequences with V and J called but not all clones. Of the missing ones, under half trace to an unresolved V gene in checked studies; the others have no known cause. For this sample the table gives around 25,000 clones, of which about 83% were detected only once. The ten biggest clones cover 8% to 9% of the sample. Sequencing was performed on CD4+ or CD8+ T cells sorted from blood, taken in a trial of the OX40 agonist ivuxolimab. The receptors were sampled from an adult with an advanced solid tumor such as melanoma, head and neck, liver or kidney cancer.

The V gene is TRBV5-6, the J gene TRBJ2-1; unclear D gene. This CDR3 region has 16 residues. Trimming shortened V by 4 bases and J by 0 bases, and 14 bases separated the two germline ends. CDR1 and CDR2 from the germline V gene are SGHDT and YYEEEE. CDR3: CASSPRLSGSYNEQFF. DNA for the CDR3: TGTGCCAGCAGCCCGAGGCTCTCTGGCTCCTACAATGAGCAGTTCTTC.

The genes are TRBV6-5 and TRBJ1-6, with D possibly matching TRBD1 (5 bases). Between the trimmed V and J ends, which lost 2 bases and 9 bases, there was a span of 11 bases. This CDR3 comprises 14 residues. CDR1 is MNHEY and CDR2 is SVGAGI in the germline V gene. The CDR3 DNA reads as TGTGCCAGCAGTTACGGGACGGCGAGTTCACCCCTCCACTTT. Translation: CASSYGTASSPLHF.

This chain connects TRBV6-5 to TRBJ1-2; D remains ambiguous. CDR1 MNHEY and CDR2 SVGAGI come from the germline V gene. The CDR3 loop spans 14 amino acids. The V and J ends lost 5 bases and 1 base respectively, with 11 bases between them. In DNA form, the CDR3 reads TGTGCCAGCAGTAAATCCCAGCTTAACTATGGCTACACCTTC. It specifies CASSKSQLNYGYTF.

The chain uses TRBV4-3 and TRBJ2-7, with 8 bases fitting TRBD1. This CDR3 comprises 16 residues. Germline lookup yields CDR1 LGHNA and CDR2 YSLEER. V dropped 4 bases and J dropped 0; count of bases not matched to a gene: 8. For the CDR3, the DNA is TGCGCCAGCAGCCGGTCCGGGACAGGTAGCTCCTACGAGCAGTACTTC. It yields the protein CASSRSGTGSSYEQYF.

This clone was observed a few times. Other DNA variants within this sample encode the same CDR3. This chain joins TRBV6-5 and TRBJ1-4; perhaps TRBD1 as D (6 bases). With 0 bases removed from V and 10 bases from J, the gap between germline ends came to 9 bases. CDR3 size: 13 residues. From germline, CDR1 is MNHEY and CDR2 SVGAGI. CDR3 in DNA: TGTGCCAGCAGTTACTCGACAGGAGGAAAACTGTTTTTT. Protein product: CASSYSTGGKLFF.

This chain uses TRBV27 with TRBJ1-5; no clear D. The CDR3 is 15 amino acids. Germline values: CDR1 MNHEY, CDR2 SMNVEV (reference sequence). V shed 2 bases and J shed 1 base, with 9 bases lying between them. DNA of the CDR3: TGTGCCAGCAGTTTACGGAGGTCGAGCAATCAGCCCCAGCATTTT. Its protein product is CASSLRRSSNQPQHF.

The chain recombines TRBV10-2 with TRBJ1-4, with 8 bases identical to TRBD1. CDR1 WSHSY and CDR2 SAAADI come from the germline V gene. V lost 10 bases to trimming and J lost 7 bases; unmatched junction nucleotides: 11. This CDR3 has 14 residues. The CDR3 DNA is TGCGCCACCTGGCGGGGGACAGGATTTGAAAAACTGTTTTTT. Its translation: CATWRGTGFEKLFF.

The chain has TRBV7-9 and TRBJ2-1; weak D call: TRBD1 (5 bases). This CDR3 contains 13 residues. Per germline, CDR1 SEHNR and CDR2 FQNEAQ (reference sequence). V lost 2 bases and J lost 9, with 11 bases in between. CDR3 nucleotides: TGTGCCAGCAGCTTACGGAAAGGGGCTGAGCAGTTCTTC. Its protein is CASSLRKGAEQFF.

This sequence joins TRBV27 and TRBJ2-5; D could derive from TRBD1 or TRBD2 (7 bases each). Deletions cut 6 bases from V and 4 bases from J, with 18 bases between. This CDR3 spans 15 amino acids. CDR1 MNHEY and CDR2 SMNVEV come from the germline V gene (reference sequence). CDR3 in DNA: TGTGCCAGCAGACGCGGGGGAGGGGGCTTAGAGACCCAGTACTTC. It encodes CASRRGGGGLETQYF.

In this sample, this clone turned up once. The chain employs TRBV4-3 and TRBJ2-5; 9 bases match TRBD1. The V segment lost 4 bases and the J segment 5 bases; nucleotides outside the gene matches: 17. Per the germline V gene, CDR1 is LGHNA and CDR2 is YSLEER. This CDR3 has 18 amino acids. The CDR3 DNA is TGCGCCAGCAGCCTAGGTGGGACAGGGTGGATGGGTGAGGAGACCCAGTACTTC. Amino acids: CASSLGGTGWMGEETQYF.

This chain joins TRBV14 and TRBJ2-7; 9 nucleotides match TRBD2. V lost 4 bases, J lost 3 bases, and 10 bases stayed unmatched. This CDR3 has 16 residues. The germline V gene encodes CDR1 SGHDN and CDR2 FVKESK. This CDR3 reads CASSRGGGPAGYEQYF. For the CDR3, the DNA is TGTGCCAGCAGCCGCGGGGGGGGCCCGGCAGGCTACGAGCAGTACTTC. Drawing the rest from reference TRBV14 and TRBJ2-7, the complete variable domain is EAGVTQFPSHSVIEKGQTVTLRCDPISGHDNLYWYRRVMGKEIKFLLHFVKESKQDESGMPNNRFLAERTGGTYSTLKVQPAELEDSGVYFCASSRGGGPAGYEQYFGPGTRLTVT.

The gene calls are TRBV7-8 and TRBJ2-1, with 13 bases that match TRBD2. V shed 5 bases, J shed 8 bases, and the junction held 3 bases outside the gene matches. Germline V gene sequence: CDR1 SGHVS, CDR2 FQNEAQ. The CDR3 has 14 amino acids. In DNA form, the CDR3 reads TGTGCCAGCAGCCCCGGGACTAGCGGGGATGAGCAGTTCTTC. It codes for CASSPGTSGDEQFF.